The 26 T cell receptor beta chains below were found in one sample sequenced in a study of blood T cell repertoires in COVID-19. The data were produced by immunoSEQ multiplex PCR, yet TCRdb's version contains in-frame clones alone and is incomplete. The sample consists of 470,000 or so clones, about 85% of them appearing once. The source material was PBMCs or T cells enriched from blood (not recorded which). The receptors come from a woman between 18 and 29 years old with acute COVID-19.

The chain uses TRBV6-5 and TRBJ1-3; no firm D call. CDR1 and CDR2 (germline): MNHEY, SVGAGI. V lost 1 base, J lost 0 bases, and 7 bases lay in between. This CDR3 has 15 residues. This CDR3 is CASSYYLGSGNTIYF. The CDR3 DNA follows: TGTGCCAGCAGTTACTACCTCGGCTCTGGAAACACCATATATTTT.

The chain combines TRBV15 with TRBJ1-6; a weak D match, TRBD1 (6 bases). The V and J ends lost 1 base and 7 bases respectively, with 11 bases between them. The CDR3 sequence is 15 residues long. Germline assignment: CDR1 LNHNV and CDR2 YYDKDF (reference sequence). CDR3 nucleotide sequence: TGTGCCACCAGCAGAGCGGGACATCCAAATTCACCCCTCCACTTT. Residues: CATSRAGHPNSPLHF.

The chain employs TRBV7-2 and TRBJ2-5; the match to TRBD2 covers 9 bases. Trimming cost V 2 bases and J 1 base; bases outside gene matches: 5. Germline V gene sequence: CDR1 SGHTA, CDR2 FQGNSA. CDR3 length: 16 amino acids. CDR3 in DNA: TGTGCCAGCAGCTTAAAGGCGGGAGGGATCCAAGAGACCCAGTACTTC. Protein product: CASSLKAGGIQETQYF.

In this sample, this clone turned up once. The chain employs TRBV7-9 and TRBJ2-5; D call uncertain. The CDR3 runs 13 residues. Germline CDR1 and CDR2: SEHNR and FQNEAQ (reference sequence). V was trimmed by 2 bases and J by 1 base, leaving 5 bases between them. The DNA for the CDR3 is TGTGCCAGCAGCTTAAGGAGCCAAGAGACCCAGTACTTC. The encoded protein is CASSLRSQETQYF. The full variable domain, its missing parts supplied by reference TRBV7-9 and TRBJ2-5, is DTGVSQNPRHKITKRGQNVTFRCDPISEHNRLYWYRQTLGQGPEFLTYFQNEAQLEKSRLLSDRFSAERPKGSFSTLEIQRTEQGDSAMYLCASSLRSQETQYFGPGTRLLVL.

The chain links TRBV5-1 to TRBJ1-4; 7 bases map to TRBD1. The CDR3 loop spans 16 amino acids. Germline-derived CDR1 and CDR2 are SGHRS and YFSETQ. The V segment lost 4 bases and the J segment 0 bases; nucleotides outside the gene matches: 6. In DNA, the CDR3 is TGCGCCAGCAGCACCACAGGGGCCGCAACTAATGAAAAACTGTTTTTT. It encodes CASSTTGAATNEKLFF. Variable domain in full (rest from reference TRBV5-1 and TRBJ1-4): KAGVTQTPRYLIKTRGQQVTLSCSPISGHRSVSWYQQTPGQGLQFLFEYFSETQRNKGNFPGRFSGRQFSNSRSEMNVSTLELGDSALYLCASSTTGAATNEKLFFGSGTQLSVL.

This clone was counted a single time. The rearrangement joins TRBV5-4 to TRBJ2-7; 8 bases agree with TRBD1. V trimming: 3 bases; J trimming: 6 bases; junction bases outside the gene matches: 8. Germline-derived CDR1 and CDR2 are SGHNT and YYREEE (reference sequence). The CDR3 has 14 residues. The CDR3 DNA is TGTGCCAGCAGCTCCGGACAGGGATCGGTCGAGCAGTACTTC. Amino acid sequence: CASSSGQGSVEQYF.

This clone was recorded once. The chain employs TRBV15 and TRBJ2-7, with D perhaps TRBD1 (6 bases). The length of the CDR3 is 13 residues. Germline V gives CDR1 LNHNV, CDR2 YYDKDF (reference sequence). V lost 5 bases and J 3 bases, leaving 11 bases between the germline ends. The CDR3 is CATSGEQGYEQYF. The CDR3 DNA reads as TGTGCCACCAGCGGGGAACAGGGCTACGAGCAGTACTTC.

The V and J genes are TRBV4-3 and TRBJ2-7, with D perhaps matching TRBD2 (5 bases). Germline V gene sequence: CDR1 LGHNA, CDR2 YSLEER. The CDR3 spans 15 residues. Trimming left V 2 bases short and J 3 bases short, with 14 bases between. The CDR3 loop reads CASSQLSGLNYEQYF. CDR3 coding DNA: TGCGCCAGCAGCCAACTTTCCGGACTTAACTACGAGCAGTACTTC.

The gene calls are TRBV7-9 and TRBJ1-2, with 9 bases aligning to TRBD1. This CDR3 spans 13 amino acids. The germline V gene has CDR1 SEHNR and CDR2 FQNEAQ (reference sequence). J lost 7 bases, V lost 5 bases, and 5 bases had no gene match. CDR3 DNA: TGTGCCAGCAGCGTGAACAGGGGGCTTGGCTACACCTTC. This sequence encodes CASSVNRGLGYTF.

J is TRBJ2-5 and V is TRBV28; 8 bases map to TRBD1. Losses at the gene ends were 3 bases for V and 5 bases for J; bases not matched to a gene: 8. The CDR3 consists of 15 residues. Per germline, CDR1 MDHEN and CDR2 SYDVKM. The CDR3 DNA sequence: TGTGCCAGCAGTTTGAGAACGACAGGGGTCGAGACCCAGTACTTC. Its protein product is CASSLRTTGVETQYF.

The chain's CDR3 is CASSPGTGSPLHF. CDR3 sequence (DNA): TGTGCCAGCAGCCCAGGGACAGGGTCACCCCTCCACTTT. This chain joins TRBV3-1 (or the pseudogene TRBV3-2) and TRBJ1-6; 9 bases align to TRBD1. Per the germline V gene, CDR1 is LGHDT and CDR2 is YNNKEL (reference sequence). The CDR3 has 13 amino acids. With V trimmed by 4 bases and J by 10 bases, 2 bases remained unmatched.

The gene calls are TRBV6-2 or TRBV6-3 and TRBJ1-5; D remains unclear. CDR1 and CDR2 from the germline V gene are MNHEY and SVGEGT. This CDR3 contains 11 residues. Trimming cost V 2 bases and J 8 bases, with 4 bases left between them. CDR3 protein: CASSYPEPQHF. The CDR3 DNA sequence: TGTGCCAGCAGTTACCCCGAGCCCCAGCATTTT.

This chain links TRBV6-5 with TRBJ1-2; the D is unclear. The germline V gene has CDR1 MNHEY and CDR2 SVGAGI. Trimming shortened V by 3 bases and J by 6 bases, and 11 bases separated the two germline ends. The CDR3 extends over 13 amino acids. CDR3 nucleotide sequence: TGTGCCAGCAGTTATACGAGGGCAGATGGCTACACCTTC. This translates into CASSYTRADGYTF.

The rearrangement uses TRBV28 and TRBJ1-4, with D perhaps matching TRBD1 (5 bases). V gave up 5 bases and J gave up 5 bases, with 15 bases separating them. The CDR3 has 15 residues. Germline V gene data show CDR1 as MDHEN and CDR2 as SYDVKM. DNA for the CDR3: TGTGCCAGCAGTCCCCCGGGAGGGGCGAATGAAAAACTGTTTTTT. The encoded protein is CASSPPGGANEKLFF. Together with reference TRBV28 and TRBJ1-4, the CDR3 gives the full variable domain: DVKVTQSSRYLVKRTGEKVFLECVQDMDHENMFWYRQDPGLGLRLIYFSYDVKMKEKGDIPEGYSVSREKKERFSLILESASTNQTSMYLCASSPPGGANEKLFFGSGTQLSVL.

This rearrangement joins TRBV5-5 to TRBJ1-1, with 12 bases identical to TRBD1. Per germline, CDR1 SGHKS and CDR2 YYEKEE (reference sequence). The CDR3 covers 15 residues. J lost 5 bases, V lost 6 bases, and 8 bases had no gene match. The CDR3 sequence: CASKAGQGARTEAFF. In DNA form, the CDR3 reads TGTGCCAGCAAAGCGGGACAGGGGGCTAGAACTGAAGCTTTCTTT.

The V call is TRBV2, the J call TRBJ2-7; weak D call: TRBD1 (6 bases). The CDR3 totals 16 residues. Germline values: CDR1 SNHLY, CDR2 FYNNEI. Trimming removed 5 bases at V and 1 base at J, with 18 bases between. The CDR3: CASSPDSLWTSYEQYF. CDR3 bases: TGTGCCAGCAGTCCGGACAGCCTATGGACATCCTACGAGCAGTACTTC.

This chain joins TRBV6-6 and TRBJ2-7, with D perhaps TRBD1 (6 bases). The CDR3 runs 13 residues. With 2 bases removed from V and 5 bases from J, the gap between germline ends came to 10 bases. The V gene's germline CDR1 is MNHNY and CDR2 SVGAGI (reference sequence). The chain's CDR3 is CASSYTGLNEQYF. As DNA, the CDR3 is TGTGCCAGCAGTTACACAGGGCTGAACGAGCAGTACTTC.

This chain connects TRBV5-4 to TRBJ1-6, with TRBD1 matching over 9 bases. The CDR3 is 16 amino acids. Germline lookup yields CDR1 SGHNT and CDR2 YYREEE (reference sequence). Losses at the gene ends were 3 bases for V and 15 bases for J; bases not matched to a gene: 16. CDR3 nucleotide sequence: TGTGCCAGCAGCTCAAATCCCGGGACAGGGTACGGCGACCTCCACTTT. The encoded protein is CASSSNPGTGYGDLHF.

The chain couples TRBV6-2 or TRBV6-3 to TRBJ2-1; 8 nucleotides align to TRBD2. Germline V lookup: CDR1 MNHEY, CDR2 SVGEGT. The CDR3 is 14 amino acids. V dropped 2 bases and J dropped 3; count of bases not matched to a gene: 0. CDR3 DNA sequence: TGTGCCAGCAGTTACGGGACTAGCTACAATGAGCAGTTCTTC. This translates into CASSYGTSYNEQFF.

The rearrangement links TRBV3-1 (or the pseudogene TRBV3-2) to TRBJ2-3; TRBD2 agrees at 7 bases. V trimming: 5 bases; J trimming: 2 bases; junction bases outside the gene matches: 7. This CDR3 is 15 amino acids long. CDR1 is LGHDT, CDR2 YNNKEL, per germline (reference sequence). CDR3 amino acids: CASSLPGGTTDTQYF. The CDR3, as DNA: TGTGCCAGCAGCTTGCCCGGGGGGACCACAGATACGCAGTATTTT.

The gene calls are TRBV3-1 (or the pseudogene TRBV3-2) and TRBJ1-1, with TRBD1 identical over 8 bases. The CDR3 covers 14 residues. The V segment lost 9 bases and the J segment 1 base; nucleotides outside the gene matches: 7. Germline values: CDR1 LGHDT, CDR2 YNNKEL (reference sequence). The CDR3 loop reads CASSQGEQNTEAFF. The CDR3 coding sequence is TGTGCCAGTTCACAGGGGGAACAGAACACTGAAGCTTTCTTT.

This rearrangement joins TRBV5-4 to TRBJ2-7; D perhaps matches TRBD1 (6 bases). The germline V gene encodes CDR1 SGHNT and CDR2 YYREEE (reference sequence). CDR3 length equals 13 residues. With 5 bases removed from V and 4 bases from J, the gap between germline ends came to 13 bases. DNA for the CDR3: TGTGCCAGCAGGCAACAGGGTCGGTACGAGCAGTACTTC. Translated, it gives CASRQQGRYEQYF.

The V and J genes are TRBV7-6 and TRBJ1-6; no firm D call. Germline V gene lookup returns CDR1 SGHVS and CDR2 FNYEAQ. The CDR3 spans 14 residues. The ends were cut back, 2 bases at V and 5 bases at J, with 7 bases in the middle. CDR3 sequence (DNA): TGTGCCAGCAGCTTAACGAGGAATAATTCACCCCTCCACTTT. Translating gives CASSLTRNNSPLHF.

The genes are TRBV18 and TRBJ1-6; 11 positions agree with TRBD1. The CDR3 extends over 15 amino acids. V shed 5 bases and J 7 bases; nucleotides not matched to a gene: 4. CDR1 is KGHSH and CDR2 is LQKENI in the germline V gene. CDR3 in amino acids: CASSTGQGDNSPLHF. CDR3 in DNA: TGTGCCAGCTCAACGGGACAGGGGGACAATTCACCCCTCCACTTT.

The CDR3 DNA reads TGTGCCAGCAGTAGGGTGAGGGACACTGAAGCTTTCTTT. It encodes CASSRVRDTEAFF. The chain is built from TRBV6-2 or TRBV6-3 and TRBJ1-1; D is ambiguous. The CDR3 has 13 amino acids. V dropped 5 bases and J dropped 3 bases, with 10 bases sitting between them. CDR1 MNHEY and CDR2 SVGEGT come from the germline V gene.

The chain uses TRBV9 and TRBJ2-2, with 7 bases aligning to TRBD2. There are 19 residues in the CDR3. The germline V gene encodes CDR1 SGDLS and CDR2 YYNGEE. Trimming at V came to 0 bases and at J to 2 bases, leaving 13 bases not matched to a gene. Written as DNA, the CDR3 is TGTGCCAGCAGCGTAGGGGAGAAAGGTGGACTAGTAAACACCGGGGAGCTGTTTTTT. This gives the protein CASSVGEKGGLVNTGELFF.